This TCR beta chain was found in a study of identical twins. Findings of the study overall: Shared out-of-frame alpha sequences (those common to twins) showed excess low generation probability.

As to this clonotype: The antigen remains undetermined.

Template switching added a universal primer site, and cDNA bore unique molecular identifiers. TCRdb re-called the 5' RACE reads through MiXCR, storing one row per CDR3 protein. The sample carries approximately 210,000 distinct CDR3 sequences, around a sixth recorded once. This CDR3 region has 13 residues. V was pared by 5 bases and J by 5 bases, with 13 bases between. Per germline, CDR1 SGHAT and CDR2 FQNNGV. The same data also contributed to another study, on T cells expressing NK-cell markers. Turning to that study: In a group of roughly 6 donors, dominant NKG2C+ clonotypes represented roughly 1.0-8% of CD8+ T cells.

This TCR was recovered from a woman younger than 30 in good health. J is TRBJ2-7 and V is TRBV11-2, with no clear D. The source material was CD8+ T cells sorted from blood. CDR3 coding DNA: TGTGCCAGCAGCCCCAACTTCAACAACGAGCAGTACTTC. This gives the protein CASSPNFNNEQYF.